This T cell receptor (beta chain) comes out of a study of response to subunit inactivated influenza vaccine. The germline V gene has CDR1 SQVTM and CDR2 ANQGSEA. The CDR3 is 11 amino acids. Trimming shortened V by 8 bases and J by 3 bases, and 10 bases separated the two germline ends. Each CDR3 protein gets one entry after TCRdb re-called the RT-PCR reads with MiXCR. The data show about 650,000 distinct CDR3 sequences, with roughly 14% seen just once and roughly 10% held by the top ten. This TCR derives from a middle-aged man who received an inactivated influenza vaccine. This sequence joins TRBV29-1 and TRBJ2-5; the D gene is possibly TRBD1 (5 bases). The sequencing used PBMCs from blood, collected 11 to 12 days after vaccination. DNA for the CDR3: TGCAGCTCGACAGTAAAAGAGACCCAGTACTTC. Protein: CSSTVKETQYF. Full variable domain (remainder filled in from reference TRBV29-1 and TRBJ2-5): SAVISQKPSRDICQRGTSLTIQCQVDSQVTMMFWYRQQPGQSLTLIATANQGSEATYESGFVIDKFPISRPNLTFSTLTVSNMSPEDSSIYLCSSTVKETQYFGPGTRLLVL.